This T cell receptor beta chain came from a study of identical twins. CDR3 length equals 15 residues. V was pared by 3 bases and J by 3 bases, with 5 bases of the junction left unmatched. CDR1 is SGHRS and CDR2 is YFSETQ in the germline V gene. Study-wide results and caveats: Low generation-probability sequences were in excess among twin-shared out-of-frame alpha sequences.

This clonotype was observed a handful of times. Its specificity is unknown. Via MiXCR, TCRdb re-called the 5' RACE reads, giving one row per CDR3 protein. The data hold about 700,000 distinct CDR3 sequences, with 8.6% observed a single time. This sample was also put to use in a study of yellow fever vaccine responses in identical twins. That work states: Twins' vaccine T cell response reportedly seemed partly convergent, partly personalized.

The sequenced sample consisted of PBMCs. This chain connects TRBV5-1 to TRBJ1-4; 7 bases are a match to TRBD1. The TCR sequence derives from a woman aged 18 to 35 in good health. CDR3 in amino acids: CASSSTGPPNEKLFF. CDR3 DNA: TGCGCCAGCAGCTCGACAGGGCCACCTAATGAAAAACTGTTTTTT.